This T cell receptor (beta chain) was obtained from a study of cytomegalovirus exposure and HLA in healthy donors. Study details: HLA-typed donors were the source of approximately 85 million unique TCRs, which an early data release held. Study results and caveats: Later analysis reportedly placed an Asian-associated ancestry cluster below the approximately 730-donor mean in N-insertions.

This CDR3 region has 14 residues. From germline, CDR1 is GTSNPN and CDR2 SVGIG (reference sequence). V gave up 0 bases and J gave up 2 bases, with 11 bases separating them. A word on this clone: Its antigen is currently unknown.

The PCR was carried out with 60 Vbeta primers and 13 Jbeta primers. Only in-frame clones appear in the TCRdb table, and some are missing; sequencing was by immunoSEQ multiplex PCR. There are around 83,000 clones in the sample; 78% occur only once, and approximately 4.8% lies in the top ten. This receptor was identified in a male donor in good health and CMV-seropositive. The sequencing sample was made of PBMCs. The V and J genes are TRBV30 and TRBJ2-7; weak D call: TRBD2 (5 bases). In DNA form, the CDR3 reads TGTGCCTGGAGTGTACTCGGGGAGCCCTACGAGCAGTACTTC. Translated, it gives CAWSVLGEPYEQYF.